The 18 T cell receptor beta chains in this list originate from one sample, sequenced in a study of multiple sclerosis patients with progressive multifocal leukoencephalopathy (dated by TCRdb to between 2018 and 2021). Libraries were made using the immunoSEQ multiplex PCR assay. TCRdb took this table from immuneACCESS and kept in-frame rearrangements with V and J called. Such tables lack part of the clones; where checked against another copy, unresolved V genes explain under half of the gap, and the rest is unexplained. This sample holds over 25,000 clones; about 90% were observed only once. Of the sample, approximately 1.5% falls within the top ten clones. The time point label, read with the paper, signifies: less than 7 months of natalizumab therapy. In the paper's terms, the treatment or condition label means: on natalizumab therapy at sampling. Sequencing was performed on PBMCs, taken from a patient treated with natalizumab. These receptors originate from a human donor with multiple sclerosis.

This clone has a single count. The gene calls are TRBV30 and TRBJ1-1, with a tentative D call TRBD1 (6 bases). The CDR3 contains 16 residues. Germline CDR1 GTSNPN, CDR2 SVGIG (reference sequence). The V end was cut by 0 bases, the J end by 1 base, with 15 bases between. CDR3: CAWSVRSGGWNTEAFF. The DNA for the CDR3 is TGTGCCTGGAGTGTACGTTCGGGGGGCTGGAACACTGAAGCTTTCTTT.

This rearrangement joins TRBV6-6 to TRBJ1-2; D gene ambiguous. This CDR3 has 14 amino acids. Deletions cut 4 bases from V and 1 base from J, with 10 bases between. Germline lookup yields CDR1 MNHNY and CDR2 SVGAGI (reference sequence). The CDR3 DNA reads TGTGCCAGCAGTTCCACAAATCGTAACTATGGCTACACCTTC. It yields the protein CASSSTNRNYGYTF.

V usage is TRBV2 and J usage is TRBJ2-7; 9 bases match TRBD1. V gave up 5 bases and J gave up 0 bases; unmatched junction bases: 14. CDR1 SNHLY and CDR2 FYNNEI come from the germline V gene. The CDR3 is 18 amino acids. The CDR3 is CASSRGQGVRFLSYEQYF. CDR3 in DNA: TGTGCCAGCAGTAGGGGACAGGGTGTCCGTTTCCTCTCCTACGAGCAGTACTTC.

In its sample, this clone was seen once. This rearrangement joins TRBV6-4 to TRBJ2-7; TRBD2 matches 7 bases. The CDR3 has 15 amino acids. Germline trimming cut 5 bases from V and 3 bases from J; bases unmatched to any gene: 10. CDR1 and CDR2 from the germline V gene are MRHNA and SNTAGT. The CDR3 sequence is CASSQLAGRLYEQYF. In nucleotides, the CDR3 is TGTGCCAGCAGTCAATTAGCGGGCCGGCTCTACGAGCAGTACTTC.

The chain combines TRBV28 with TRBJ2-1, with 7 bases identical to TRBD2. In germline, CDR1 is MDHEN, CDR2 SYDVKM. J gave up 0 bases and V 2 bases, and 1 base lay outside the gene matches. The CDR3 totals 15 residues. CDR3 region: CASSLGGSSYNEQFF. CDR3 in DNA: TGTGCCAGCAGTTTAGGCGGGAGCTCCTACAATGAGCAGTTCTTC.

This chain uses TRBV7-9 with TRBJ1-2, with D uncertain. The CDR3 has 14 amino acids. With 5 bases removed from V and 0 bases from J, the gap between germline ends came to 10 bases. The V gene's germline CDR1 is SEHNR and CDR2 FQNEAQ (reference sequence). Written as DNA, the CDR3 is TGTGCCAGCAGCCCCACCGGGTCTAACTATGGCTACACCTTC. Its translation: CASSPTGSNYGYTF.

The chain carries TRBV7-2 and TRBJ2-1; D uncertain. V lost 1 base to trimming and J lost 6 bases, with 4 bases between them. This CDR3 has 12 amino acids. Germline loops: CDR1 SGHTA, CDR2 FQGNSA. The CDR3 nucleotides read TGTGCCAGCAGCTTAGGGGCCAATGAGCAGTTCTTC. This encodes CASSLGANEQFF. The full variable domain, rest sourced from reference TRBV7-2 and TRBJ2-1, is GAGVSQSPSNKVTEKGKDVELRCDPISGHTALYWYRQSLGQGLEFLIYFQGNSAPDKSGLPSDRFSAERTGGSVSTLTIQRTQQEDSAVYLCASSLGANEQFFGPGTRLTVL.

The J gene is TRBJ2-7, the V gene TRBV9; 8 positions match TRBD2. V was clipped by 4 bases and J by 5 bases; unmatched bases: 11. This CDR3 is built from 15 residues. Germline V gene sequence: CDR1 SGDLS, CDR2 YYNGEE. The CDR3 spells CASSPRSGSLHEQYF. CDR3 nucleotide sequence: TGTGCCAGCAGCCCACGGAGCGGGAGTCTCCACGAGCAGTACTTC.

This chain connects TRBV5-6 to TRBJ1-1; D gene uncertain. V lost 0 bases, J lost 10 bases, and 10 bases lay in between. Germline CDR1 SGHDT, CDR2 YYEEEE. The length of the CDR3 is 12 residues. The CDR3 sequence: CASSLVPDLAFF. CDR3 nucleotide sequence: TGTGCCAGCAGCTTGGTCCCTGATCTAGCTTTCTTT.

This chain links TRBV7-2 with TRBJ2-1; no clear D. The V and J ends lost 3 bases and 0 bases respectively, with 18 bases between them. Germline V CDR1 and CDR2: SGHTA, FQGNSA. The CDR3 sequence is 18 residues long. This CDR3 is CASSFRPVAFSSYNEQFF. The DNA for the CDR3 is TGTGCCAGCAGCTTCCGCCCCGTAGCCTTTAGCTCCTACAATGAGCAGTTCTTC. Complete variable domain (other parts from reference TRBV7-2 and TRBJ2-1): GAGVSQSPSNKVTEKGKDVELRCDPISGHTALYWYRQSLGQGLEFLIYFQGNSAPDKSGLPSDRFSAERTGGSVSTLTIQRTQQEDSAVYLCASSFRPVAFSSYNEQFFGPGTRLTVL.

This chain joins TRBV5-1 and TRBJ1-1; the D gene is possibly TRBD1 (6 bases). CDR3 length: 14 residues. CDR1 is SGHRS and CDR2 is YFSETQ in the germline V gene. V was shortened by 4 bases and J by 1 base, with 11 bases between the two germline ends. CDR3: CASSGGTPNTEAFF. The CDR3 DNA reads as TGCGCCAGCAGCGGAGGGACACCGAACACTGAAGCTTTCTTT.

The V and J genes are TRBV7-2 and TRBJ2-1; D is unresolved. The CDR3 is 14 residues long. The V gene lost 3 bases and the J gene lost 4 bases, with 10 bases spanning the gap. In germline, CDR1 is SGHTA, CDR2 FQGNSA. CDR3 DNA: TGTGCCAGCAGCTTGGCCCCCTCGTACAATGAGCAGTTCTTC. Translating gives CASSLAPSYNEQFF.

This clone was seen a single time. The chain has TRBV7-2 and TRBJ2-1; 8 bases fit TRBD2. The CDR3 spans 15 residues. Germline values: CDR1 SGHTA, CDR2 FQGNSA. Losses at the gene ends were 2 bases for V and 6 bases for J; bases not matched to a gene: 6. The CDR3 region has the DNA TGTGCCAGCAGCTTACGCGGGAGGCCCCTCAATGAGCAGTTCTTC. This translates into CASSLRGRPLNEQFF.

This sequence joins TRBV6-5 and TRBJ2-1; D is unresolved. The ends were cut back, 2 bases at V and 7 bases at J, with 15 bases in the middle. This CDR3 region has 15 residues. Per the germline V gene, CDR1 is MNHEY and CDR2 is SVGAGI. Here the CDR3 DNA reads TGTGCCAGCAGTTACCGTGCTGGTATACGGAATGAGCAGTTCTTC. Amino acid sequence: CASSYRAGIRNEQFF.

With regard to this clone: A junction end diverges from the germline sequence, so it may reflect a read error. The chain carries TRBV7-7 and TRBJ2-7; TRBD1 agrees at 7 bases. Per the germline V gene, CDR1 is SSHAT and CDR2 is FNYEAQ (reference sequence). The CDR3 is 15 amino acids. CDR3 protein: CASSLGKQGNHEQYF. In nucleotides, the CDR3 is TGTGCTAGCAGCTTAGGGAAACAGGGGAACCACGAGCAGTACTTC.

V usage is TRBV29-1 and J usage is TRBJ1-2; 7 nucleotides line up with TRBD1. Germline CDR1 SQVTM, CDR2 ANQGSEA. V trimming: 4 bases; J trimming: 0 bases; junction bases outside the gene matches: 2. This CDR3 region has 13 residues. The CDR3 loop reads CSVVGGTNYGYTF. As DNA, the CDR3 is TGCAGCGTTGTAGGGGGCACTAACTATGGCTACACCTTC.

The J gene is TRBJ1-1, the V gene TRBV27; D gene uncertain. CDR1 and CDR2 (germline): MNHEY, SMNVEV (reference sequence). The CDR3 covers 13 residues. V was shortened by 0 bases and J by 3 bases, with 5 bases between the two germline ends. The CDR3 is CASSLSVDTEAFF. The DNA of the CDR3 is TGTGCCAGCAGTTTATCCGTGGACACTGAAGCTTTCTTT.

V and J are TRBV30 and TRBJ1-6; D unclear. The CDR3 is 17 amino acids. V was shortened by 5 bases and J by 0 bases, with 17 bases between the two germline ends. Germline V lookup: CDR1 GTSNPN, CDR2 SVGIG (reference sequence). This CDR3 reads CAWGKKGSRSYNSPLHF. The DNA of the CDR3 is TGTGCCTGGGGGAAGAAGGGATCTCGCTCCTATAATTCACCCCTCCACTTT.